This TCR beta chain is drawn from a study of cytomegalovirus exposure and HLA in healthy donors. This clone was seen a few times. No antigen is known for it. 13 Jbeta primers and 60 Vbeta primers were used for the PCR. Profiled with immunoSEQ multiplex PCR; TCRdb holds only in-frame clones, not every one. The sample holds 150,000 to 200,000 clones, over 75% seen once. This CDR3 contains 16 residues. The V and J ends lost 3 bases and 3 bases respectively, with 12 bases between them. Looked up from germline, CDR1 is MRHNA and CDR2 is SNTAGT. General study findings and limits: Later analysis identified several of the most significant clusters that appeared linked to common viral pathogens. The study dropped some indistinguishable V segments, TRBV6-2 and TRBV6-3 among them.

This chain connects TRBV6-4 to TRBJ2-6; maybe TRBD2 (6 bases). This sequence was found in a woman younger than 45 in good health and CMV-seronegative. Sequenced: PBMCs. The CDR3 coding sequence is TGTGCCAGCAGTGAGGGGCTAGCGTATGGGGCCAACGTCCTGACTTTC. Translating gives CASSEGLAYGANVLTF.